A selection of T cell receptor beta chains follows, all from one sample in a study of regulatory T cells in long-lasting Graves disease. TCRdb processed the multiplex PCR reads anew with MiXCR; each CDR3 protein has one entry. The sample has more than 400,000 distinct CDR3 sequences, under 20% seen once. This sample was shared with a second study, whose subject was T cells in Graves' hyperthyroidism and ophthalmopathy.

The input for sequencing was peripheral blood mononuclear cells (PBMCs), taken at new diagnosis, from a patient treated with antithyroid drugs. The receptor source for this set is a man aged 35 to 55 with Graves disease. The CDR3 runs from the conserved cysteine through the conserved F or W. Fields, in order: CDR3 protein, CDR3 DNA, D gene, J gene, V gene, clone size. D genes are given only for firm matches. Part of the rows lack a size; the others show once, few, many or a class for expanded clones.

CDR3aa: CASRVDRAADTQYF; CDR3nt: TGTGCCAGCAGGGTCGACAGGGCGGCCGATACGCAGTATTTT; d_gene: TRBD1; j_gene: TRBJ2-3; v_gene: TRBV28; abundance: -
CDR3aa: CASSGGGWETQYF; CDR3nt: TGCGCCAGCAGCGGAGGGGGCTGGGAGACCCAGTACTTC; d_gene: -; j_gene: TRBJ2-5; v_gene: TRBV5-1; abundance: many
CDR3aa: CAWTRIGEQYF; CDR3nt: TGTGCCTGGACTAGAATCGGCGAGCAGTACTTC; d_gene: -; j_gene: TRBJ2-7; v_gene: TRBV30; abundance: -
CDR3aa: CATRPGDVMNTEAFF; CDR3nt: TGTGCCACCCGGCCCGGGGATGTGATGAACACTGAAGCTTTCTTT; d_gene: -; j_gene: TRBJ1-1; v_gene: TRBV25-1; abundance: few
CDR3aa: CASSKDRVPYEQYF; CDR3nt: TGTGCCAGCAGTAAAGACAGGGTCCCCTACGAGCAGTACTTC; d_gene: TRBD1; j_gene: TRBJ2-7; v_gene: TRBV27; abundance: few
CDR3aa: CASITSGTTNTGELFF; CDR3nt: TGTGCCAGCATTACCTCGGGGACAACGAACACCGGGGAGCTGTTTTTT; d_gene: -; j_gene: TRBJ2-2; v_gene: TRBV28; abundance: many
CDR3aa: CASSVDISYEQYF; CDR3nt: TGTGCCAGCAGCGTAGACATATCCTACGAGCAGTACTTC; d_gene: -; j_gene: TRBJ2-7; v_gene: TRBV5-5; abundance: few
CDR3aa: CASSLVARGLGMDTQYF; CDR3nt: TGTGCCAGCAGCTTAGTGGCCAGGGGGCTTGGGATGGATACGCAGTATTTT; d_gene: TRBD1; j_gene: TRBJ2-3; v_gene: TRBV7-2; abundance: few
CDR3aa: CASSLRSGSYNEQFF; CDR3nt: TGTGCCAGCAGCTTACGTAGCGGATCCTACAATGAGCAGTTCTTC; d_gene: -; j_gene: TRBJ2-1; v_gene: TRBV5-4; abundance: -
CDR3aa: CASSSRPGQGLALASYEQYF; CDR3nt: TGTGCCAGCAGCTCTCGACCGGGACAAGGACTAGCTTTAGCCTCCTACGAGCAGTACTTC; d_gene: TRBD2; j_gene: TRBJ2-7; v_gene: TRBV5-6; abundance: few
CDR3aa: CASSRSGGFTGELFF; CDR3nt: TGTGCCAGCAGCCGTAGCGGGGGGTTCACCGGGGAGCTGTTTTTT; d_gene: TRBD2; j_gene: TRBJ2-2; v_gene: TRBV7-2; abundance: -
CDR3aa: CAISGGGATDTQYF; CDR3nt: TGTGCCATCAGTGGCGGCGGGGCCACAGATACGCAGTATTTT; d_gene: -; j_gene: TRBJ2-3; v_gene: TRBV10-3; abundance: many
CDR3aa: CASSSGTTNSYEQYF; CDR3nt: TGTGCCAGCAGTTCCGGGACAACGAACTCCTACGAGCAGTACTTC; d_gene: -; j_gene: TRBJ2-7; v_gene: TRBV6-5; abundance: many
CDR3aa: CASSGAGENIQYF; CDR3nt: TGTGCCAGCAGTGGAGCGGGGGAAAACATTCAGTACTTC; d_gene: TRBD2; j_gene: TRBJ2-4; v_gene: TRBV2; abundance: many
CDR3aa: CASSLRASANANTGELFF; CDR3nt: TGTGCCAGCAGTTTACGTGCTTCCGCCAACGCGAACACCGGGGAGCTGTTTTTT; d_gene: -; j_gene: TRBJ2-2; v_gene: TRBV12-3/TRBV12-4; abundance: -
CDR3aa: CASSASLDGHSGNTIYF; CDR3nt: TGTGCCAGCAGTGCCTCGTTAGACGGACACTCTGGAAACACCATATATTTT; d_gene: -; j_gene: TRBJ1-3; v_gene: TRBV5-6; abundance: -
CDR3aa: CSARDSTSERDTQYF; CDR3nt: TGCAGTGCTAGAGACTCGACTTCCGAGCGGGATACGCAGTATTTT; d_gene: -; j_gene: TRBJ2-3; v_gene: TRBV20-1; abundance: -
CDR3aa: CASSTTRGENSGNTIYF; CDR3nt: TGTGCCAGCAGTACTACCCGGGGGGAAAACTCTGGAAACACCATATATTTT; d_gene: -; j_gene: TRBJ1-3; v_gene: TRBV28; abundance: many
CDR3aa: CASSLMGARDQPQHF; CDR3nt: TGCGCCAGCAGCTTGATGGGGGCGAGGGATCAGCCCCAGCATTTT; d_gene: -; j_gene: TRBJ1-5; v_gene: TRBV5-1; abundance: many
CDR3aa: CASSDGTDGSYEQYF; CDR3nt: TGTGCCAGCAGTGATGGGACAGATGGCTCCTACGAGCAGTACTTC; d_gene: TRBD1; j_gene: TRBJ2-7; v_gene: TRBV2; abundance: many
CDR3aa: CASSQETATDTQYF; CDR3nt: TGTGCCAGCAGCCAAGAGACGGCGACAGATACGCAGTATTTT; d_gene: -; j_gene: TRBJ2-3; v_gene: TRBV3-1; abundance: many
CDR3aa: CASSPVYRNQPQHF; CDR3nt: TGTGCCAGCAGCCCAGTATACCGCAATCAGCCCCAGCATTTT; d_gene: -; j_gene: TRBJ1-5; v_gene: TRBV12-3/TRBV12-4; abundance: many
CDR3aa: CAWTQRAGGNEQFF; CDR3nt: TGTGCCTGGACTCAGCGGGCCGGGGGGAATGAGCAGTTCTTC; d_gene: TRBD2; j_gene: TRBJ2-1; v_gene: TRBV30; abundance: -
CDR3aa: CAWSKGEQFF; CDR3nt: TGTGCCTGGAGTAAGGGGGAGCAGTTCTTC; d_gene: -; j_gene: TRBJ2-1; v_gene: TRBV30; abundance: few
CDR3aa: CSAFRGSGSRYEQYF; CDR3nt: TGCAGTGCATTCCGTGGTAGCGGGAGTCGGTACGAGCAGTACTTC; d_gene: TRBD2; j_gene: TRBJ2-7; v_gene: TRBV20-1; abundance: many
CDR3aa: CATSLGMGSNQPQHF; CDR3nt: TGTGCCACCAGCCTCGGGATGGGGAGCAATCAGCCCCAGCATTTT; d_gene: -; j_gene: TRBJ1-5; v_gene: TRBV15; abundance: -
CDR3aa: CASSFLPKGYEQYF; CDR3nt: TGCGCCAGCAGCTTCCTTCCGAAAGGGTACGAGCAGTACTTC; d_gene: -; j_gene: TRBJ2-7; v_gene: TRBV5-1; abundance: -
CDR3aa: CASSDIVGEQFF; CDR3nt: TGTGCCAGCAGTGATATCGTAGGTGAGCAGTTCTTC; d_gene: -; j_gene: TRBJ2-1; v_gene: TRBV6-1; abundance: -
CDR3aa: CAWQPEADPYEQYF; CDR3nt: TGTGCCTGGCAGCCCGAAGCGGACCCTTACGAGCAGTACTTC; d_gene: -; j_gene: TRBJ2-7; v_gene: TRBV30; abundance: many
CDR3aa: CASSSLTGGSNQPQHF; CDR3nt: TGTGCCAGCAGTTCTCTGACAGGGGGTAGCAATCAGCCCCAGCATTTT; d_gene: TRBD1; j_gene: TRBJ1-5; v_gene: TRBV27; abundance: few
CDR3aa: CASSEFAGVLFF; CDR3nt: TGTGCCAGCAGTGAATTTGCGGGGGTACTCTTCTTT; d_gene: -; j_gene: TRBJ1-1; v_gene: TRBV6-4; abundance: -
CDR3aa: CASSPPGSSYNEQYF; CDR3nt: TGTGCCAGCAGCCCCCCCGGGAGCTCCTACAATGAGCAGTACTTC; d_gene: -; j_gene: TRBJ2-5; v_gene: TRBV7-2; abundance: -
CDR3aa: CASSLEAGPTEAFF; CDR3nt: TGTGCCAGCAGCTTAGAAGCAGGTCCAACTGAAGCTTTCTTT; d_gene: -; j_gene: TRBJ1-1; v_gene: TRBV11-2; abundance: many
CDR3aa: CASSQDPLAGGYEQYF; CDR3nt: TGTGCCAGCAGCCAAGATCCCCTAGCGGGAGGTTACGAGCAGTACTTC; d_gene: TRBD2; j_gene: TRBJ2-7; v_gene: TRBV3-1; abundance: -
CDR3aa: CASSQSFYSGTGDRDGYTF; CDR3nt: TGTGCCAGCAGCCAATCATTCTATTCCGGGACAGGGGATCGAGACGGCTACACCTTC; d_gene: TRBD1; j_gene: TRBJ1-2; v_gene: TRBV3-1; abundance: many
CDR3aa: CASRFNREMNTEAFF; CDR3nt: TGTGCCAGCAGGTTCAACAGGGAGATGAACACTGAAGCTTTCTTT; d_gene: -; j_gene: TRBJ1-1; v_gene: TRBV6-1; abundance: few
CDR3aa: CSASGRGYEQYF; CDR3nt: TGCAGTGCTAGCGGGAGAGGGTACGAGCAGTACTTC; d_gene: -; j_gene: TRBJ2-7; v_gene: TRBV20-1; abundance: many
CDR3aa: CATSDPTDNEQFF; CDR3nt: TGTGCCACCAGTGATCCGACAGACAATGAGCAGTTCTTC; d_gene: -; j_gene: TRBJ2-1; v_gene: TRBV24-1; abundance: many
CDR3aa: CASSFPGVRGEQYF; CDR3nt: TGTGCCAGCAGTTTTCCCGGGGTCCGAGGGGAGCAGTACTTC; d_gene: -; j_gene: TRBJ2-7; v_gene: TRBV28; abundance: few
CDR3aa: CASRGTGWGNQPQHF; CDR3nt: TGTGCCAGCAGGGGGACAGGGTGGGGCAATCAGCCCCAGCATTTT; d_gene: TRBD1; j_gene: TRBJ1-5; v_gene: TRBV6-1; abundance: few
CDR3aa: CASMGVAKSYNEQFF; CDR3nt: TGTGCCAGCATGGGAGTAGCGAAATCCTACAATGAGCAGTTCTTC; d_gene: -; j_gene: TRBJ2-1; v_gene: TRBV6-1; abundance: -
CDR3aa: CSALTLAGPLFEQFF; CDR3nt: TGCAGTGCTCTTACACTAGCGGGACCTCTCTTTGAGCAGTTCTTC; d_gene: TRBD2; j_gene: TRBJ2-1; v_gene: TRBV20-1; abundance: -
CDR3aa: CASTQDRVSYEQYF; CDR3nt: TGTGCCAGCACCCAGGACAGGGTCTCCTACGAGCAGTACTTC; d_gene: TRBD1; j_gene: TRBJ2-7; v_gene: TRBV2; abundance: many
CDR3aa: CASTPAGTDTQYF; CDR3nt: TGTGCCAGCACACCAGCGGGAACAGATACGCAGTATTTT; d_gene: TRBD2; j_gene: TRBJ2-3; v_gene: TRBV2; abundance: many
CDR3aa: CASSLRVGSYNEQFF; CDR3nt: TGTGCCAGCAGCTTAAGGGTGGGTTCCTACAATGAGCAGTTCTTC; d_gene: -; j_gene: TRBJ2-1; v_gene: TRBV7-3; abundance: few
CDR3aa: CASSESFGGAGELFF; CDR3nt: TGTGCCAGCAGTGAATCGTTTGGGGGTGCCGGGGAGCTGTTTTTT; d_gene: -; j_gene: TRBJ2-2; v_gene: TRBV25-1; abundance: few
CDR3aa: CSVKGPGNREVF; CDR3nt: TGCAGCGTTAAGGGTCCGGGGAATCGGGAAGTTTTT; d_gene: -; j_gene: TRBJ1-4; v_gene: TRBV29-1; abundance: few
CDR3aa: CASSTYAGGRRNEQFF; CDR3nt: TGTGCCAGCAGTACTTATGCGGGAGGGCGTAGAAATGAGCAGTTCTTC; d_gene: TRBD2; j_gene: TRBJ2-1; v_gene: TRBV11-2; abundance: many
CDR3aa: CASSSPGQRTSGRAIASYNEQFF; CDR3nt: TGTGCCAGCAGCTCTCCGGGACAGAGGACTAGCGGGAGGGCGATAGCGTCCTACAATGAGCAGTTCTTC; d_gene: TRBD2; j_gene: TRBJ2-1; v_gene: TRBV12-3/TRBV12-4; abundance: many
CDR3aa: CASSFQLAANTGELFF; CDR3nt: TGCGCCAGCAGCTTTCAACTAGCGGCTAACACCGGGGAGCTGTTTTTT; d_gene: TRBD2; j_gene: TRBJ2-2; v_gene: TRBV5-1; abundance: many
CDR3aa: CASKGPGGTEAFF; CDR3nt: TGTGCCAGCAAGGGCCCAGGGGGCACTGAAGCTTTCTTT; d_gene: TRBD1; j_gene: TRBJ1-1; v_gene: TRBV2; abundance: many
CDR3aa: CASSPSPGEETQYF; CDR3nt: TGCGCCAGCAGCCCCTCCCCGGGAGAAGAGACCCAGTACTTC; d_gene: -; j_gene: TRBJ2-5; v_gene: TRBV4-1; abundance: few
CDR3aa: CAISESVAGGPRAYEQYF; CDR3nt: TGTGCCATCAGTGAGTCAGTAGCGGGAGGGCCTCGAGCCTACGAGCAGTACTTC; d_gene: TRBD2; j_gene: TRBJ2-7; v_gene: TRBV10-3; abundance: few
CDR3aa: CASSHSRQDNEQFF; CDR3nt: TGTGCCAGCAGCCATTCCCGCCAGGACAATGAGCAGTTCTTC; d_gene: -; j_gene: TRBJ2-1; v_gene: TRBV4-2; abundance: few
CDR3aa: CASSSTSGSWNEQFF; CDR3nt: TGTGCCAGCAGCTCGACTAGCGGGAGTTGGAATGAGCAGTTCTTC; d_gene: TRBD2; j_gene: TRBJ2-1; v_gene: TRBV5-6; abundance: few